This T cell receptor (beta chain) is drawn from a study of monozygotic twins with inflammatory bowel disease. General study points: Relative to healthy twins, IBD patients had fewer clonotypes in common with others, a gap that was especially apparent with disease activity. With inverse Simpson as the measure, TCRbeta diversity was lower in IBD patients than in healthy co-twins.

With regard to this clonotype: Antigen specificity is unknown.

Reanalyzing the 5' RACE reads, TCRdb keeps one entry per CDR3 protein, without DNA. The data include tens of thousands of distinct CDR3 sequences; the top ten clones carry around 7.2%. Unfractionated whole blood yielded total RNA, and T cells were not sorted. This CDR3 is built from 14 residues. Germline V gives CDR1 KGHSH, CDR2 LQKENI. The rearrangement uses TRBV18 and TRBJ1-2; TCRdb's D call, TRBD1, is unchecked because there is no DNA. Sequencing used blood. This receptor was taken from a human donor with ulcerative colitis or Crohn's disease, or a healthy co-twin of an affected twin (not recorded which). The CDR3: CASSPGQGNYGYTF.